Each of the 7 T cell receptor beta chains below was sequenced from the same sample in a study of shared clonotypes between healthy human individuals. The assay was immunoSEQ multiplex PCR, and TCRdb's table has in-frame clones only and misses some. Of some 2.1 million clones listed, about 93% are singletons. Terminally differentiated effector memory CD45RA+ cells were excluded from the naive CD8 cells, which were CD45RO-negative and positively selected for CCR7. Specimen: naive CD8+ T cells from PBMCs. The receptors originated from a man between 18 and 35 years old in good health. Some clones in this sample may be carry-over from other donors' samples.

The chain employs TRBV4-1 and TRBJ2-1; D remains ambiguous. V was trimmed by 5 bases and J by 6 bases, leaving 23 bases between them. The CDR3 contains 17 residues. Germline CDR1 and CDR2: MGHRA and YSYEKL. CDR3 DNA: TGCGCCAGCAGCGCACGACAAAGGGCCTATCCCGCCAATGAGCAGTTCTTC. It codes for CASSARQRAYPANEQFF.

V gene TRBV10-2 combines with J gene TRBJ2-1; 8 positions agree with TRBD2. After removal of 2 bases from V and 8 bases from J, the junction contained 5 bases not matched to a gene. The CDR3 loop spans 14 amino acids. Germline V lookup: CDR1 WSHSY, CDR2 SAAADI. The CDR3 protein is CASSELAGGDEQFF. The DNA of the CDR3 is TGCGCCAGCAGTGAGCTGGCGGGAGGAGATGAGCAGTTCTTC.

The J gene is TRBJ2-1, the V gene TRBV7-6, with D uncertain. This CDR3 has 14 amino acids. V was pared by 5 bases and J by 3 bases, with 11 bases between. Germline CDR1 SGHVS, CDR2 FNYEAQ. The CDR3 is CASSRTAIYNEQFF. CDR3 DNA: TGTGCCAGCAGCCGGACCGCAATCTACAATGAGCAGTTCTTC.

CDR3 amino acids: CASRWDGSYGYTF. CDR3 in DNA: TGTGCCAGCAGATGGGACGGATCCTATGGCTACACCTTC. The V gene is TRBV28, the J gene TRBJ1-2, with a tentative D call TRBD1 (5 bases). The CDR3 runs 13 residues. Germline CDR1 is MDHEN and CDR2 is SYDVKM. Trimming took off 6 bases at V and 4 bases at J, with 12 bases between the two ends.

As to this clone: The germline gene is not matched at one end of the junction; a read error may be the cause. The chain is built from TRBV28 and TRBJ1-4, with D uncertain. The CDR3 has 11 amino acids. CDR1 is MDHEN and CDR2 is SYDVKM in the germline V gene. The CDR3 here is CAGRTNEKLFF. The CDR3 coding sequence is TGCGCCGGACGGACTAATGAAAAACTGTTTTTT.

This clone was seen just once. The J gene is TRBJ2-7, the V gene TRBV28; D is perhaps TRBD1 (6 bases). The CDR3 has 18 amino acids. CDR1 MDHEN and CDR2 SYDVKM come from the germline V gene. V was trimmed by 2 bases and J by 5 bases, leaving 25 bases between them. Here the CDR3 DNA reads TGTGCCAGCAGTTTAGTCATAACGAGCTCGTGGGGGCAGAACGAGCAGTACTTC. It specifies CASSLVITSSWGQNEQYF.

The J gene is TRBJ2-7, the V gene TRBV27, with 11 bases identical to TRBD2. The V and J ends lost 2 bases and 5 bases, in that order; junction bases with no gene match: 2. In germline, CDR1 is MNHEY, CDR2 SMNVEV (reference sequence). CDR3 size: 14 residues. CDR3 DNA: TGTGCCAGCAGTTTACAGACTAGCGGGAACGAGCAGTACTTC. Amino acids: CASSLQTSGNEQYF.